A single sample is the source of the 10 T cell receptor beta chains below, sequenced in a study of T-cell reconstitution after alpha-beta-depleted transplantation in children. Library preparation (for TCRbeta) was performed with unique molecular identifiers. MiXCR, applied by TCRdb to the PCR reads, yields one record per CDR3 protein. The repertoire consists of about 600,000 distinct CDR3 sequences, with about 11% occurring once and the leading ten covering approximately 4.1%. Specimen: PBMCs from the stem cell graft donor, collected from the stem cell graft. These receptors were taken from a human donor who donated a stem cell graft to a child with acute myeloid leukemia.

This clonotype was counted between two and nine times. The rearrangement joins TRBV7-2 to TRBJ2-2; a possible D gene is TRBD1 (5 bases). Trimming took 0 bases from V and 6 from J, leaving 14 bases between them. The CDR3 is 16 residues long. Germline values: CDR1 SGHTA, CDR2 FQGNSA. This CDR3 reads CASSLAPGRVPGELFF. CDR3 DNA: TGTGCCAGCAGCTTAGCGCCGGGCAGGGTCCCCGGGGAGCTGTTTTTT.

This clonotype was found many times. CDR3 DNA sequence: TGCAGCGTTCCAACAGGGGGCGACTATGGCTACACCTTC. Protein: CSVPTGGDYGYTF. The chain joins TRBV29-1 to TRBJ1-2, with 9 bases aligning to TRBD1. The germline CDR1 and CDR2 sequences are SQVTM and ANQGSEA. Trimming took 5 bases from V and 3 from J; bases not matched to a gene: 4. This CDR3 is 13 amino acids long. Using reference TRBV29-1 and TRBJ1-2 for the parts outside the CDR3, the full variable domain is SAVISQKPSRDICQRGTSLTIQCQVDSQVTMMFWYRQQPGQSLTLIATANQGSEATYESGFVIDKFPISRPNLTFSTLTVSNMSPEDSSIYLCSVPTGGDYGYTFGSGTRLTVV.

The chain combines TRBV9 with TRBJ2-7, with 8 bases lining up with TRBD1. CDR3 length: 14 residues. Germline V gives CDR1 SGDLS, CDR2 YYNGEE. V lost 3 bases to trimming and J lost 4 bases; unmatched junction nucleotides: 6. The CDR3 loop reads CASSAGTGNYEQYF. The CDR3 bases are TGTGCCAGCAGCGCGGGGACAGGCAATTACGAGCAGTACTTC.

In its sample, this clonotype was seen many times. The chain employs TRBV24-1 and TRBJ2-1, with TRBD2 as a possible D gene (5 bases). Per germline, CDR1 KGHDR and CDR2 SFDVKD. The ends were cut back, 1 base at V and 10 bases at J, with 10 bases in the middle. The CDR3 runs to 13 residues. The CDR3 loop is CATSDFRGREQFF. In nucleotides, the CDR3 is TGTGCCACCAGTGATTTCCGAGGGAGAGAGCAGTTCTTC.

The sample holds many counts of this clonotype. The chain couples TRBV20-1 to TRBJ2-5; D is unresolved. Trimming shortened V by 0 bases and J by 5 bases, and 19 bases separated the two germline ends. Germline V gene sequence: CDR1 DFQATT, CDR2 SNEGSKA (reference sequence). The CDR3 totals 16 residues. CDR3 sequence reads: CSARDIGGLRVETQYF. Written as DNA, the CDR3 is TGCAGTGCTAGAGATATAGGCGGTCTACGTGTGGAGACCCAGTACTTC.

This clonotype was observed a handful of times. The rearrangement joins TRBV29-1 to TRBJ2-5; tentatively, D is TRBD1 or TRBD2 (5 bases each). The V gene lost 7 bases and the J gene lost 0 bases, with 12 bases spanning the gap. This CDR3 has 13 amino acids. Germline V lookup: CDR1 SQVTM, CDR2 ANQGSEA. The CDR3 sequence is CSGSWGYQETQYF. The CDR3 nucleotides read TGCAGCGGCTCGTGGGGGTACCAAGAGACCCAGTACTTC.

This clonotype occurred a few times. The chain uses TRBV7-9 and TRBJ2-1, with 10 bases fitting TRBD1. Trimming took 6 bases from V and 6 from J; bases not matched to a gene: 5. The germline CDR1 and CDR2 sequences are SEHNR and FQNEAQ (reference sequence). The CDR3 runs 14 residues. This chain's CDR3 is CASRPGQGFNEQFF. The CDR3 DNA reads as TGTGCCAGCAGACCGGGACAGGGGTTCAATGAGCAGTTCTTC.

The V and J genes are TRBV7-2 and TRBJ2-7; TRBD2 agrees at 9 bases. CDR3 length: 15 residues. Germline lookup yields CDR1 SGHTA and CDR2 FQGNSA. The V segment lost 4 bases and the J segment 0 bases; nucleotides outside the gene matches: 4. CDR3 sequence: CASSSSGASSYEQYF. The CDR3 DNA follows: TGTGCCAGCAGCTCTAGCGGGGCCAGCTCCTACGAGCAGTACTTC. Combining the CDR3 with reference TRBV7-2 and TRBJ2-7 gives the whole variable domain GAGVSQSPSNKVTEKGKDVELRCDPISGHTALYWYRQSLGQGLEFLIYFQGNSAPDKSGLPSDRFSAERTGGSVSTLTIQRTQQEDSAVYLCASSSSGASSYEQYFGPGTRLTVT.

In this sample, this clonotype turned up many times. V and J are TRBV5-1 and TRBJ2-1; no reliable D call. The CDR3 has 15 residues. Germline-derived CDR1 and CDR2 are SGHRS and YFSETQ. Trimming took 0 bases from V and 8 from J, leaving 15 bases between them. As DNA, the CDR3 is TGCGCCAGCAGCTTGGCAATCGGTGGTATGGATGAGCAGTTCTTC. Translating gives CASSLAIGGMDEQFF.

This clonotype has ten or more counts. J is TRBJ2-3 and V is TRBV6-1; D possibly matches TRBD1 or TRBD2 (5 bases each). Germline V gene sequence: CDR1 MNHNS, CDR2 SASEGT. Trimming left V 4 bases short and J 2 bases short, with 16 bases between. CDR3 length: 16 amino acids. The CDR3 is CASSAQAGGTTDTQYF. The CDR3 coding sequence is TGTGCCAGCAGTGCACAGGCAGGTGGGACCACAGATACGCAGTATTTT.